The clone carrying this TCR beta chain was seen repeatedly, ten times or more. Its antigen is unidentified. Germline V gives CDR1 SGHTA, CDR2 FQGNSA. The CDR3 is made up of 14 amino acids. The V end was cut by 5 bases, the J end by 4 bases, with 15 bases between. The data originate from a study of early T cells in non-severe SARS-CoV-2 infection. As for the study in general: The input, bulk RNA from unsorted whole blood, was sequenced, and chains were unpaired.

Individual cDNA molecules received unique molecular identifiers. TCRdb recomputed calls from the 5' RACE reads with MiXCR, one row per CDR3 protein. The sample holds more than 45,000 distinct CDR3 sequences, over 5% seen once. Overall study results and limits: VDJdb matching favored anti-spike CD8 responses, missing private and CD4 specificities.

Sequenced sample: whole blood. The chain recombines TRBV7-2 with TRBJ2-7, with TRBD1 as a possible D gene (6 bases). The clonotype comes from an adult who was a healthcare worker with PCR-confirmed SARS-CoV-2 infection or an uninfected control (not recorded which). CDR3: CASSLQAGAYEQYF. The CDR3 DNA follows: TGTGCCAGCAGCCTTCAGGCAGGGGCGTACGAGCAGTACTTC.